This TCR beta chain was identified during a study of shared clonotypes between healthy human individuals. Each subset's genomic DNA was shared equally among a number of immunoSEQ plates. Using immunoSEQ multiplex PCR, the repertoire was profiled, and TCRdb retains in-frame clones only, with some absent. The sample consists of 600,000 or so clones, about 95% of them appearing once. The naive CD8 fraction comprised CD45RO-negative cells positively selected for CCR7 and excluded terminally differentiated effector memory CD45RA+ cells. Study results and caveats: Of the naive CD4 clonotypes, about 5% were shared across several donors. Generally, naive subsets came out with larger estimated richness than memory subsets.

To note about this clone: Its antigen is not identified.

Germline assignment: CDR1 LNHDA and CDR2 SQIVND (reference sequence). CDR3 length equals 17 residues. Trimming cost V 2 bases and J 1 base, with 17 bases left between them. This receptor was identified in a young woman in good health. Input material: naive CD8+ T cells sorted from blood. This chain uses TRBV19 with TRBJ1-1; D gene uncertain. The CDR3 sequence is CASSILASLSRNTEAFF. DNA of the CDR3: TGTGCCAGTAGTATACTGGCCAGTCTGTCGAGGAACACTGAAGCTTTCTTT.